This TCR beta chain was documented in a study of control samples from healthy donors and cancer patients. In its sample, this clone was seen a few times. TCRdb's copy holds only in-frame clones and misses some; the assay was immunoSEQ multiplex PCR. The sample shows 400,000 to 450,000 clones, approximately 92% of them seen only once. The CDR3 has 16 amino acids. Germline V gives CDR1 LGHDT, CDR2 YNNKEL (reference sequence). J lost 8 bases, V lost 0 bases, and 10 bases had no gene match. The chain employs TRBV3-1 (or the pseudogene TRBV3-2) and TRBJ2-1; 7 positions agree with TRBD2. The sequenced material came from PBMCs. This TCR was sampled from a man aged 40-55 years with head and neck cancer. CDR3 nucleotide sequence: TGTGCCAGCAGCCAAGACCTACTCGGGGGGAAAGATGAGCAGTTCTTC. It specifies CASSQDLLGGKDEQFF.